The rows below give T cell receptor beta chains drawn from one sample of a study of beta chain features in type 1 diabetes. Profiled with immunoSEQ multiplex PCR; TCRdb holds only in-frame clones, not every one. The table shows 95,000 to 150,000 clones, with 15% to 20% occurring only once. Input material: central memory CD4+ T cells from blood. The receptors come from a young man with type 1 diabetes. Both conserved end residues are trimmed from each CDR3.

j_gene: TRBJ2-7; v_gene: TRBV5-4; CDR3aa: ASSLAEPGGEQY
j_gene: TRBJ1-1; v_gene: TRBV27; CDR3aa: ASSFFSGDTEAF
j_gene: TRBJ2-6; v_gene: TRBV9; CDR3aa: ASSVAGQGVPGANVLT
j_gene: TRBJ2-5; v_gene: TRBV6-6; CDR3aa: ASSYSQGDYETQY
j_gene: TRBJ1-1; v_gene: TRBV2; CDR3aa: ASSGMGRDTITAEAF
j_gene: TRBJ2-3; v_gene: TRBV7-9; CDR3aa: ASSPGLAGLTDTQY
j_gene: TRBJ2-7; v_gene: TRBV27; CDR3aa: ASSVSGREHEQY
j_gene: TRBJ2-7; v_gene: TRBV18; CDR3aa: ASSGGYGYEQY
j_gene: .; v_gene: TRBV25-1; CDR3aa: ASSDQSYEQY
j_gene: TRBJ2-5; v_gene: TRBV2; CDR3aa: ASHGRASETQY
j_gene: TRBJ2-1; v_gene: TRBV18; CDR3aa: ASSPSLVRENEQF
j_gene: TRBJ2-7; v_gene: TRBV4-2; CDR3aa: ASSQAVGYEQY
j_gene: TRBJ1-2; v_gene: TRBV2; CDR3aa: ASSDRSRAGYGYT
j_gene: TRBJ2-2; v_gene: TRBV18; CDR3aa: ASSPLPDRGHGTGELF
j_gene: TRBJ2-2; v_gene: TRBV7-2; CDR3aa: ASSPDTGELF
j_gene: TRBJ2-1; v_gene: TRBV6-1; CDR3aa: ASRRGSEGNEQF
j_gene: TRBJ2-1; v_gene: TRBV19; CDR3aa: ASSASSGRFGEQF
j_gene: TRBJ2-1; v_gene: TRBV10-3; CDR3aa: AIRPSGGNNEQF
j_gene: TRBJ1-5; v_gene: TRBV4-2; CDR3aa: ASSHAGTDQDQPQH
j_gene: TRBJ1-2; v_gene: TRBV18; CDR3aa: ASQPGQAYGYT
j_gene: TRBJ1-2; v_gene: TRBV9; CDR3aa: ASSPHRDLDYGYT
j_gene: TRBJ1-5; v_gene: TRBV7-2; CDR3aa: ASSLGTAYSNQPQH
j_gene: TRBJ1-2; v_gene: TRBV29-1; CDR3aa: SVDQSGYT
j_gene: TRBJ1-4; v_gene: TRBV18; CDR3aa: ASSPGSTNEKLF
j_gene: TRBJ1-1; v_gene: TRBV5-1; CDR3aa: ASSLERNAEAF
j_gene: TRBJ2-5; v_gene: TRBV19; CDR3aa: ASSIGGSPGETQY
j_gene: TRBJ1-4; v_gene: TRBV27; CDR3aa: ASSLWRGFEKLF
j_gene: TRBJ1-2; v_gene: TRBV9; CDR3aa: ASSVGQGGYT